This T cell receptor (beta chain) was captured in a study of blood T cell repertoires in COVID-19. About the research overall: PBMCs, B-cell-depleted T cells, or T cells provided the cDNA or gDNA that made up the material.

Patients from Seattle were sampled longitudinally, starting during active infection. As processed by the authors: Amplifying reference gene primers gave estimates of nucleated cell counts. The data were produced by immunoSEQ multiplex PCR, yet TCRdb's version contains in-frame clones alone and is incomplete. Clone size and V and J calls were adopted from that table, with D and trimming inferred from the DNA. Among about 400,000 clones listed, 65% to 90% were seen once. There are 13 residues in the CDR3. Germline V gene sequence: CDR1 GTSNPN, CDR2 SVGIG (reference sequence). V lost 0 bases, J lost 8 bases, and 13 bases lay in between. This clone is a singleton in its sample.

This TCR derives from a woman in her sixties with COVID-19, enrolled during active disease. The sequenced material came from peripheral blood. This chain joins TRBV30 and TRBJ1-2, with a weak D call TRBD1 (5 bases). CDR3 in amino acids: CAWSVNPGGGYTF. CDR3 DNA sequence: TGTGCCTGGAGTGTAAATCCCGGGGGAGGCTACACCTTC.